This TCR beta chain emerged from a study of PD-L1 blockade in urothelial cancer listed by TCRdb under 2017. For the wider study: Every patient began therapy in the mid-2010s and was given atezolizumab 1,200 mg intravenously every 3 weeks. Blood samples were analyzed 3 weeks after the start of treatment (second dose) and 6 weeks after the start of treatment. Somatic, immune and clinical correlates of response to PD-L1 blockade with atezolizumab in urothelial cancer were the focus of an exploratory multi-omic analysis. Patients had an ECOG performance status of 0 or 1 and had received between 0 and 3 prior chemotherapy regimens. In the same patients, pretreatment tumors underwent whole exome sequencing and RNA sequencing in addition to TCR sequencing. Pretreatment tumor samples and matched peripheral blood, collected serially before and after atezolizumab treatment, underwent TCR sequencing. Twenty-five of 29 patients were males with bladder-origin urothelial cancer, and about 65% of the roughly 30 reported a prior smoking history. Pretreatment blood TCR-seq was available for twenty-nine patients, at least one posttreatment blood collection was obtained for 25 or so patients, and tumor TCR-seq was available for 25 or so patients. A median of around 150,000 T cells and 85,000 or so unique TCRs was obtained from blood samples, and a median clonality of 0.080 was observed. Durable clinical benefit was defined as a progression-free survival longer than 6 months, and TCR features were additionally tested against progression-free survival and overall survival. Durable clinical benefit was achieved by nine patients and was not achieved by 20 patients.

Reading the germline V gene (reference sequence) gives CDR1 SGHNT and CDR2 YYREEE. The V end gives up 3 bases and the J end 10 bases, leaving 9 bases in the junction not matched to a gene. There are 15 amino acids in the CDR3, from cysteine to phenylalanine inclusive. Of all the DNA, just the CDR3 is kept, 45 bases in frame from base 1. The cohort comprised around 30 patients with locally advanced or metastatic urothelial carcinoma treated at Memorial Sloan Kettering on a trial protocol. Peripheral blood mononuclear cells were collected pretreatment and during treatment, with between 1 and 8 total time points per patient. The Qiagen DNeasy Blood extraction kit was used to purify genomic DNA from total PBMCs and from tumor samples. Collected pretreatment and during treatment, PBMCs were isolated and stored as previously described. To note about this clone: It lacks a known antigen. Base qualities are not provided; no much larger clone lies one nucleotide away.

Overall results and qualifications from the work: Because of the small sample size (n ≈ 30) and the many exploratory analyses performed, the results are intended to be regarded as hypothesis-generating. Improved progression-free and overall survival was associated with having pretreatment peripheral blood TCR clonality below the median. At 3 weeks after the start of treatment, tumor-associated TCR clones in peripheral blood had expanded more in patients with durable benefit (n ≈ 22, p = 0.022).

To estimate absolute template abundance from read counts, synthetic TCR analog templates were spiked into each PCR. The immunoSEQ assay used bias-controlled V and J gene primers to amplify TCRbeta CDR3 regions from genomic DNA. Sequencing of rearranged TCRbeta segments was done at approximately 20X coverage. Concerning the study's data processing: Sequencing errors were corrected by clustering, and CDR3s were annotated against IMGT so that V, D and J genes could be assigned. Only productive TCRbeta rearrangements were used in downstream analyses, excluding out-of-frame or stop-codon sequences. Clonality was computed as one minus Shannon entropy normalized by the log of the number of unique productive sequences. Clones differing between time points or between blood and tumor were identified using Fisher's exact test with Benjamini-Hochberg correction, with an adjusted p below 0.01 applied as the threshold. Entries here come from immuneACCESS through TCRdb and include only in-frame sequences with V and J called. Some clones fail to appear in such tables; in the studies checked, an unresolved V gene covers under half of the shortfall, and the cause of the remainder is unknown. The V and J calls and clone size come from that table; D and trimming were worked out from the DNA. This sample has tens of thousands of clones in its table, and approximately 82% of those were observed once. The ten largest clones capture roughly 3.2% of the sample.

The specimen comprised PBMCs, sampled around atezolizumab (anti-PD-L1) treatment. The rearrangement joined TRBV5-4 to TRBJ2-1; 11 junctional bases match TRBD2. The receptor's source is a man between 65 and 85 years old with urothelial cancer. The DNA is as follows: TGTGCCAGCAGCTATGCGATTGGACTAGCGGGCGAGCAGTTCTTC. It specifies CASSYAIGLAGEQFF.